This is a list of T cell receptor beta chains from one sample in a study of T cell responses to AZD1222 COVID-19 vaccine. Profiled with immunoSEQ multiplex PCR; TCRdb holds only in-frame clones, not every one. The sample carries 200,000 or so clones, 90% to 95% recorded once. This material consisted of peripheral blood, taken on day 0 of AZD1222 vaccination. These receptors were collected from an adult in good health. Each CDR3 is given with its conserved first and last residue. D genes are given only for firm matches. Clone size, where shown, is once, few, many, or a class for clones that have expanded.

CDR3 DNA: TGTGCCAGTAGTATCCCAAGGGACACTGAAGCTTTCTTT
CDR3 protein: CASSIPRDTEAFF
V gene: TRBV19
D gene: -
clone size: once
J gene: TRBJ1-1

CDR3 DNA: TGTGCCAGCAGTCCCCCCCCCACAGGGGCCTTCATCAGCTCCTACGAGCAGTACTTC
CDR3 protein: CASSPPPTGAFISSYEQYF
V gene: TRBV28
D gene: TRBD1
clone size: -
J gene: TRBJ2-7

CDR3 DNA: TGTGCCAGCAGTCCCGGAAGTTTCGCCGGGACTAGCGGGAGTGTTGCTACGCAGTATTTT
CDR3 protein: CASSPGSFAGTSGSVATQYF
V gene: TRBV27
D gene: TRBD2
clone size: -
J gene: TRBJ2-3

CDR3 DNA: TGTGCCAGCAGCCTCACAACCGGGGAGATAGGAAATGAGCAGTTCTTC
CDR3 protein: CASSLTTGEIGNEQFF
V gene: TRBV7-2
D gene: -
clone size: few
J gene: TRBJ2-1

CDR3 DNA: TGTGCCAGCAGCACCCCTAGCGGGAGGCTTACCTACGAGCAGTACTTC
CDR3 protein: CASSTPSGRLTYEQYF
V gene: TRBV6-2/TRBV6-3
D gene: TRBD2
clone size: -
J gene: TRBJ2-7

CDR3 DNA: TGTGCCAGCACCCTTAGCGGGATGAGCACTGACGACGAGCAGTACTTC
CDR3 protein: CASTLSGMSTDDEQYF
V gene: TRBV27
D gene: TRBD2
clone size: -
J gene: TRBJ2-7

CDR3 DNA: TGTGCCAGCTCTGGGGACCTCTACAATGAGCAGTTCTTC
CDR3 protein: CASSGDLYNEQFF
V gene: TRBV18
D gene: -
clone size: -
J gene: TRBJ2-1

CDR3 DNA: TGTGCCAGCAGCCTTACGGGACAGCGGGGCCAGCATTTT
CDR3 protein: CASSLTGQRGQHF
V gene: TRBV5-5
D gene: TRBD1
clone size: -
J gene: TRBJ1-5

CDR3 DNA: TGTGCCAGTAATGGCGGGACAGGGGGCCCCTACGAGCAGTACTTC
CDR3 protein: CASNGGTGGPYEQYF
V gene: TRBV19
D gene: TRBD1
clone size: -
J gene: TRBJ2-7

CDR3 DNA: TGTGCCAGCAGCCGGCCCGGACAGGGGGCTGTCACCGGGGAGCTGTTTTTT
CDR3 protein: CASSRPGQGAVTGELFF
V gene: TRBV5-4
D gene: TRBD1
clone size: few
J gene: TRBJ2-2

CDR3 DNA: TGTGCCTGGAGTCGAGGGCAGGGTAATTCACCCCTCCACTTT
CDR3 protein: CAWSRGQGNSPLHF
V gene: TRBV30
D gene: -
clone size: -
J gene: TRBJ1-6

CDR3 DNA: TGTGCCAGCAGCGTACTCCCTTCTGATACGCAGTATTTT
CDR3 protein: CASSVLPSDTQYF
V gene: TRBV9
D gene: -
clone size: -
J gene: TRBJ2-3

CDR3 DNA: TGTGCCAGCAGCGTAGGAACAGGGGACTACAATGAGCAGTTCTTC
CDR3 protein: CASSVGTGDYNEQFF
V gene: TRBV11-2
D gene: TRBD1
clone size: -
J gene: TRBJ2-1

CDR3 DNA: TGTGCCAGCAGCTTAGTACTCGGATTGGGTAATTCACCCCTCCACTTT
CDR3 protein: CASSLVLGLGNSPLHF
V gene: TRBV11-2
D gene: -
clone size: -
J gene: TRBJ1-6

CDR3 DNA: TGTGCCACCCAAGGTATCGGACATAACACTGAAGCTTTCTTT
CDR3 protein: CATQGIGHNTEAFF
V gene: TRBV2
D gene: -
clone size: -
J gene: TRBJ1-1

CDR3 DNA: TGTGCCAGCAGTTTACTACTAGCGGGAGGTGAGCAGTTCTTC
CDR3 protein: CASSLLLAGGEQFF
V gene: TRBV28
D gene: TRBD2
clone size: once
J gene: TRBJ2-1

CDR3 DNA: TGTGCCAGCAGCCCCGACCTTAGCGGGAGGGCTGATACGCAGTATTTT
CDR3 protein: CASSPDLSGRADTQYF
V gene: TRBV5-4
D gene: TRBD2
clone size: once
J gene: TRBJ2-3

CDR3 DNA: TGTGCCAGCAGCTTAGGGCGGAATTCACCCCTCCACTTT
CDR3 protein: CASSLGRNSPLHF
V gene: TRBV7-6
D gene: -
clone size: -
J gene: TRBJ1-6

CDR3 DNA: TGTGCCAGCAGTTTTGGGGTCCACCAGCCCCAGCATTTT
CDR3 protein: CASSFGVHQPQHF
V gene: TRBV28
D gene: -
clone size: -
J gene: TRBJ1-5

CDR3 DNA: TGTGCCAGCAGCCCGAAGGGAGTGGGAAGAGACCAGTACTTC
CDR3 protein: CASSPKGVGRDQYF
V gene: TRBV6-2/TRBV6-3
D gene: -
clone size: -
J gene: TRBJ2-5

CDR3 DNA: TGTGCCAGCAGCTTGGCACTAGCGGGTTTGTCAGATACGCAGTATTTT
CDR3 protein: CASSLALAGLSDTQYF
V gene: TRBV5-4
D gene: TRBD2
clone size: -
J gene: TRBJ2-3

CDR3 DNA: TGTGCCAGCAGTAAGAGCGGGATATCGCAGTTCTTC
CDR3 protein: CASSKSGISQFF
V gene: TRBV11-3
D gene: TRBD2
clone size: -
J gene: TRBJ2-1

CDR3 DNA: TGTGCCAGCAGCTTAGGGGACAGGGGTAACTATGGCTACACCTTC
CDR3 protein: CASSLGDRGNYGYTF
V gene: TRBV7-8
D gene: TRBD1
clone size: -
J gene: TRBJ1-2

CDR3 DNA: TGTGCCAGCAGCAGAGGGACAGTAGCTAACTATGGCTACACCTTC
CDR3 protein: CASSRGTVANYGYTF
V gene: TRBV3-1/TRBV3-2
D gene: TRBD1
clone size: -
J gene: TRBJ1-2

CDR3 DNA: TGTGCCAGCAGCGGTGGTGGGAGGCCATCGGGCACTGAAGCTTTCTTT
CDR3 protein: CASSGGGRPSGTEAFF
V gene: TRBV9
D gene: -
clone size: -
J gene: TRBJ1-1

CDR3 DNA: TGTGCCAGCAGTTCGCTGGGGACGTGGCACAAAAACATTCAGTACTTC
CDR3 protein: CASSSLGTWHKNIQYF
V gene: TRBV28
D gene: -
clone size: -
J gene: TRBJ2-4

CDR3 DNA: TGTGCCAGAGAGGGGGACGGGGAGCTGTTTTTT
CDR3 protein: CAREGDGELFF
V gene: TRBV6-5
D gene: -
clone size: few
J gene: TRBJ2-2

CDR3 DNA: TGTGCCAGAAGCTTCCGGGACAGGGTCTTCAATCAGCCCCAGCATTTT
CDR3 protein: CARSFRDRVFNQPQHF
V gene: TRBV7-5
D gene: -
clone size: -
J gene: TRBJ1-5

CDR3 DNA: TGTGCCAGCAGCTTGGAACCAGGGGCTTCCTACGAGCAGTACTTC
CDR3 protein: CASSLEPGASYEQYF
V gene: TRBV5-5
D gene: -
clone size: -
J gene: TRBJ2-7

CDR3 DNA: TGTGCCAGCAGCCAGCGGACAGGGGGCCAGCATAAAGCTTTCTTT
CDR3 protein: CASSQRTGGQHKAFF
V gene: TRBV14
D gene: TRBD1
clone size: -
J gene: TRBJ1-1

CDR3 DNA: TGTGCCAGCAGATTATACGAGCAGTACTTC
CDR3 protein: CASRLYEQYF
V gene: TRBV2
D gene: -
clone size: once
J gene: TRBJ2-7

CDR3 DNA: TGTGCCAGCACTCGGGACAGGGGATTGACTGAAGCTTTCTTT
CDR3 protein: CASTRDRGLTEAFF
V gene: TRBV6-5
D gene: TRBD1
clone size: -
J gene: TRBJ1-1

CDR3 DNA: TGTGCCAGCTCACCAGCCTATAGGGGGGATGAGCAGTTCTTC
CDR3 protein: CASSPAYRGDEQFF
V gene: TRBV18
D gene: -
clone size: -
J gene: TRBJ2-1

CDR3 DNA: TGCAGCGGAAAAAGCGGGGATCGCACAGATACGCAGTATTTT
CDR3 protein: CSGKSGDRTDTQYF
V gene: TRBV29-1
D gene: TRBD2
clone size: once
J gene: TRBJ2-3

CDR3 DNA: TGTGCCAGCAGTCCTACAGGGTTTAATTCACCCCTCCACTTT
CDR3 protein: CASSPTGFNSPLHF
V gene: TRBV28
D gene: -
clone size: -
J gene: TRBJ1-6